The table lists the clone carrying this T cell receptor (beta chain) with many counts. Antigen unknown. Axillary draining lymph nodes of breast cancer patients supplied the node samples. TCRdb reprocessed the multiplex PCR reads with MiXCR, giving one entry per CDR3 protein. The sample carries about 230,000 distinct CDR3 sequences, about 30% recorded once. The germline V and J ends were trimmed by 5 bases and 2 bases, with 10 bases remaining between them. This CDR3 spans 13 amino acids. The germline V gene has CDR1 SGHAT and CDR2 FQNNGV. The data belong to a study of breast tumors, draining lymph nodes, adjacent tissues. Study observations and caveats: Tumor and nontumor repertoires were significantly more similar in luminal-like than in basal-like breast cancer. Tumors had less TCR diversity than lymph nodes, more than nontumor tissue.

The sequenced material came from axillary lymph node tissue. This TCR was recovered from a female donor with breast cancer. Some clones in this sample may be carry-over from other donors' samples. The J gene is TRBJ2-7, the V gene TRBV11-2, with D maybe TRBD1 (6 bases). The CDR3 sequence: CASSSGQTYEQYF. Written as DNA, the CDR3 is TGTGCCAGCAGCAGCGGACAGACCTACGAGCAGTACTTC.